These 30 T cell receptor beta chains originate from one sample sequenced in a study of shared clonotypes between healthy human individuals. Naive CD8 cells, CD45RO-negative and positively selected for CCR7, excluded terminally differentiated effector memory CD45RA+ cells. Sequencing used immunoSEQ multiplex PCR; TCRdb keeps in-frame clones, though not all of them. The table has 760,000 or so clones, approximately 97% seen once; the top ten hold 0.2% to 0.25%. The sequencing sample was made of naive CD8+ T cells sorted from blood. The receptors here all came from a man younger than 45 in good health.

CDR3 nucleotide sequence: TGTGCCAGCAGACCGGACAGGAGGAACACTGAAGCTTTCTTT. This gives the protein CASRPDRRNTEAFF. V is TRBV27 and J is TRBJ1-1; 7 bases map to TRBD1. The CDR3 contains 14 residues. Trimming at V came to 6 bases and at J to 1 base, leaving 5 bases not matched to a gene. The germline gives CDR1 MNHEY, CDR2 SMNVEV (reference sequence).

The J gene is TRBJ1-5, the V gene TRBV7-9, with 7 bases that match TRBD1. V lost 4 bases to trimming and J lost 2 bases; unmatched junction nucleotides: 5. Germline V gene lookup returns CDR1 SEHNR and CDR2 FQNEAQ (reference sequence). The CDR3 contains 15 residues. The CDR3: CASSSWGTGNQPQHF. The CDR3 DNA is TGTGCCAGCAGCTCGTGGGGGACAGGCAATCAGCCCCAGCATTTT. Combining the CDR3 with reference TRBV7-9 and TRBJ1-5 gives the whole variable domain DTGVSQNPRHKITKRGQNVTFRCDPISEHNRLYWYRQTLGQGPEFLTYFQNEAQLEKSRLLSDRFSAERPKGSFSTLEIQRTEQGDSAMYLCASSSWGTGNQPQHFGDGTRLSIL.

Here the CDR3 DNA reads TGTGCCAGCAGTCCACAGGGGGCGGGTATCTATGGCTACACCTTC. Amino acid sequence: CASSPQGAGIYGYTF. The chain couples TRBV6-5 to TRBJ1-2; 9 positions match TRBD1. J was trimmed by 4 bases and V by 5 bases; bases with no gene match: 8. This CDR3 is 15 amino acids long. Germline CDR1 MNHEY, CDR2 SVGAGI.

The chain has TRBV11-2 and TRBJ1-1, with D hard to call. The V gene lost 5 bases and the J gene lost 5 bases, with 18 bases spanning the gap. This CDR3 region has 15 residues. Germline-derived CDR1 and CDR2 are SGHAT and FQNNGV. CDR3 sequence (DNA): TGTGCCAGCAGCCACAACCCGGGCCTCACAACTGAAGCTTTCTTT. Its translation is CASSHNPGLTTEAFF.

CDR3 coding DNA: TGTGCCAGCAGCTTAGACGGTCCCCCGCAGTTCTTC. This encodes CASSLDGPPQFF. The gene calls are TRBV11-2 and TRBJ2-1; no reliable D call. The V gene's germline CDR1 is SGHAT and CDR2 FQNNGV. With 0 bases removed from V and 12 bases from J, the gap between germline ends came to 9 bases. This CDR3 spans 12 amino acids.

V usage is TRBV11-2 and J usage is TRBJ1-1; D may be TRBD1 (5 bases). This CDR3 region has 13 residues. The V and J ends lost 5 bases and 0 bases respectively, with 7 bases between them. Germline CDR1 reads SGHAT; CDR2 reads FQNNGV. CDR3 coding DNA: TGTGCCAGCAGCGAGGGACTGAACACTGAAGCTTTCTTT. Translation: CASSEGLNTEAFF.

V usage is TRBV29-1 and J usage is TRBJ1-2; perhaps TRBD1 as D (5 bases). Trimming shortened V by 3 bases and J by 5 bases, and 25 bases separated the two germline ends. CDR3 length equals 17 residues. The germline V gene has CDR1 SQVTM and CDR2 ANQGSEA. Written as DNA, the CDR3 is TGCAGCGTTGATCTCATTGAGGGCAGGGATGAGGCTTATGGCTACACCTTC. Translation gives CSVDLIEGRDEAYGYTF. Together with reference TRBV29-1 and TRBJ1-2, the CDR3 gives the full variable domain: SAVISQKPSRDICQRGTSLTIQCQVDSQVTMMFWYRQQPGQSLTLIATANQGSEATYESGFVIDKFPISRPNLTFSTLTVSNMSPEDSSIYLCSVDLIEGRDEAYGYTFGSGTRLTVV.

V and J are TRBV14 and TRBJ2-7, with a tentative D call TRBD2 (5 bases). The CDR3 extends over 14 amino acids. CDR1 and CDR2 (germline): SGHDN, FVKESK. V was trimmed by 6 bases and J by 7 bases, leaving 19 bases between them. The CDR3 is CASRRTPEAWEQYF. Here the CDR3 DNA reads TGTGCCAGCAGAAGGACTCCCGAGGCGTGGGAGCAGTACTTC.

Concerning this clone: This same CDR3 is encoded by further DNA sequences in the sample. The rearrangement joins TRBV27 to TRBJ1-5; tentatively, D is TRBD1 (5 bases). Trimming removed 6 bases from V and 7 bases from J, with 13 bases in between. From germline, CDR1 is MNHEY and CDR2 SMNVEV (reference sequence). The CDR3 consists of 13 residues. Here the CDR3 DNA reads TGTGCCAGCAGCCTCGCCGGGGGGCAGCCCCAGCATTTT. It yields the protein CASSLAGGQPQHF.

V usage is TRBV30 and J usage is TRBJ2-7; weak D call: TRBD2 (6 bases). V lost 2 bases and J 3 bases, leaving 11 bases between the germline ends. Looked up from germline, CDR1 is GTSNPN and CDR2 is SVGIG (reference sequence). The CDR3 covers 13 residues. Here the CDR3 reads CAWSPHGGYEQYF. CDR3 DNA sequence: TGTGCCTGGAGTCCCCACGGGGGCTACGAGCAGTACTTC.

The J gene is TRBJ2-7, the V gene TRBV9; possibly TRBD2 for D (5 bases). CDR1 and CDR2 from the germline V gene are SGDLS and YYNGEE. The CDR3 runs to 15 residues. The ends were cut back, 0 bases at V and 0 bases at J, with 10 bases in the middle. As DNA, the CDR3 is TGTGCCAGCAGCGTAGATACCGGGATCTCCTACGAGCAGTACTTC. Residues: CASSVDTGISYEQYF.

This clone was seen only a few times. The gene calls are TRBV5-5 and TRBJ2-2; D gene unclear. V was clipped by 10 bases and J by 0 bases, with 10 bases between them. The CDR3 consists of 13 residues. Germline CDR1 SGHKS, CDR2 YYEKEE (reference sequence). The CDR3 spells CASTPSNTGELFF. The CDR3 DNA is TGTGCCTCTACACCATCGAACACCGGGGAGCTGTTTTTT. The full variable domain, rest sourced from reference TRBV5-5 and TRBJ2-2, is DAGVTQSPTHLIKTRGQQVTLRCSPISGHKSVSWYQQVLGQGPQFIFQYYEKEERGRGNFPDRFSARQFPNYSSELNVNALLLGDSALYLCASTPSNTGELFFGEGSRLTVL.

About this clone itself: Within the sample, other DNA sequences also encode this same CDR3. The chain is built from TRBV27 and TRBJ2-1; D gene unclear. Germline CDR1 is MNHEY and CDR2 is SMNVEV (reference sequence). With 2 bases removed from V and 0 bases from J, the gap between germline ends came to 8 bases. The CDR3 extends over 15 amino acids. The CDR3 DNA is TGTGCCAGCAGTTTAGGGCCAAGCTCCTACAATGAGCAGTTCTTC. Amino acid sequence: CASSLGPSSYNEQFF.

The chain employs TRBV2 and TRBJ2-7, with 9 bases that match TRBD2. The CDR3 runs 15 residues. Per the germline V gene, CDR1 is SNHLY and CDR2 is FYNNEI. V lost 2 bases to trimming and J lost 2 bases; unmatched junction nucleotides: 4. The CDR3 bases are TGTGCCAGCAGTGAATTAGCGGGAGTACCCTACGAGCAGTACTTC. Its protein is CASSELAGVPYEQYF. The whole variable domain, filled in from reference TRBV2 and TRBJ2-7, reads EPEVTQTPSHQVTQMGQEVILRCVPISNHLYFYWYRQILGQKVEFLVSFYNNEISEKSEIFDDQFSVERPDGSNFTLKIRSTKLEDSAMYFCASSELAGVPYEQYFGPGTRLTVT.

The V call is TRBV27, the J call TRBJ2-7; D uncertain. Trimming cost V 1 base and J 2 bases, with 12 bases left between them. CDR1 MNHEY and CDR2 SMNVEV come from the germline V gene (reference sequence). This CDR3 comprises 15 residues. The CDR3 spells CASSLFGDPAYEQYF. The CDR3 bases are TGTGCCAGCAGTTTATTTGGAGATCCGGCCTACGAGCAGTACTTC.

This chain connects TRBV2 to TRBJ2-7; a weak D match, TRBD1 (7 bases). Trimming removed 4 bases from V and 3 bases from J, with 13 bases in between. The CDR3 covers 14 residues. CDR1 and CDR2 from the germline V gene are SNHLY and FYNNEI. The DNA for the CDR3 is TGTGCCAGCAGTGGGCAGGGGGGAAACTACGAGCAGTACTTC. Translating it yields CASSGQGGNYEQYF. The full variable domain, its missing parts supplied by reference TRBV2 and TRBJ2-7, is EPEVTQTPSHQVTQMGQEVILRCVPISNHLYFYWYRQILGQKVEFLVSFYNNEISEKSEIFDDQFSVERPDGSNFTLKIRSTKLEDSAMYFCASSGQGGNYEQYFGPGTRLTVT.

The chain links TRBV5-6 to TRBJ2-5; TRBD1 aligns across 8 bases. The CDR3 contains 16 residues. V was pared by 4 bases and J by 7 bases, with 15 bases of the junction left unmatched. The germline V gene encodes CDR1 SGHDT and CDR2 YYEEEE. This CDR3 is CASSPDRTGRGVTQYF. CDR3 coding DNA: TGTGCCAGCAGCCCGGACAGGACAGGGAGAGGGGTGACCCAGTACTTC.

The rearrangement links TRBV7-6 to TRBJ2-5; D ambiguous. V shed 1 base and J shed 4 bases, with 13 bases lying between them. Per the germline V gene, CDR1 is SGHVS and CDR2 is FNYEAQ. The CDR3 contains 15 residues. CDR3 amino acids: CASSLGERRRETQYF. CDR3 nucleotide sequence: TGTGCCAGCAGCTTAGGAGAAAGGCGCAGAGAGACCCAGTACTTC.

The chain combines TRBV2 with TRBJ1-5; possible D gene TRBD1, 5 bases. In germline, CDR1 is SNHLY, CDR2 FYNNEI. The CDR3 sequence is 16 residues long. Between the trimmed V and J ends, which lost 2 bases and 7 bases, there was a span of 18 bases. CDR3 amino acids: CASSEKGIGVGQPQHF. CDR3 DNA: TGTGCCAGCAGTGAAAAGGGGATCGGTGTAGGGCAGCCCCAGCATTTT. Supplemented by reference TRBV2 and TRBJ1-5, the full variable domain reads EPEVTQTPSHQVTQMGQEVILRCVPISNHLYFYWYRQILGQKVEFLVSFYNNEISEKSEIFDDQFSVERPDGSNFTLKIRSTKLEDSAMYFCASSEKGIGVGQPQHFGDGTRLSIL.

This chain links TRBV5-4 with TRBJ2-2, with 9 positions matching TRBD1. Germline trimming cut 4 bases from V and 2 bases from J; bases unmatched to any gene: 9. Per the germline V gene, CDR1 is SGHNT and CDR2 is YYREEE (reference sequence). This CDR3 comprises 17 residues. The CDR3 loop is CASSVVTGGSNTGELFF. The CDR3, as DNA: TGTGCCAGCAGCGTAGTAACAGGGGGCAGCAACACCGGGGAGCTGTTTTTT.

This rearrangement joins TRBV27 to TRBJ2-1; D might be TRBD1 (6 bases). V dropped 4 bases and J dropped 4 bases, with 14 bases sitting between them. CDR1 and CDR2 (germline): MNHEY, SMNVEV (reference sequence). The CDR3 runs 15 residues. The CDR3 reads CASSSWGPRYNEQFF. CDR3 bases: TGTGCCAGCAGTTCGTGGGGGCCACGGTACAATGAGCAGTTCTTC.

The rearrangement links TRBV19 to TRBJ1-1, with D perhaps matching TRBD1 (6 bases). The CDR3 is made up of 13 amino acids. V shed 3 bases and J shed 9 bases, with 14 bases lying between them. Germline V CDR1 and CDR2: LNHDA, SQIVND (reference sequence). The DNA for the CDR3 is TGTGCCAGTAGTATTGGGCTAGGGGGAAAAGCTTTCTTT. Protein: CASSIGLGGKAFF. Combining the CDR3 with reference TRBV19 and TRBJ1-1 gives the whole variable domain DGGITQSPKYLFRKEGQNVTLSCEQNLNHDAMYWYRQDPGQGLRLIYYSQIVNDFQKGDIAEGYSVSREKKESFPLTVTSAQKNPTAFYLCASSIGLGGKAFFGQGTRLTVV.

The genes are TRBV7-9 and TRBJ2-1; 8 bases align to TRBD1. The CDR3 has 17 amino acids. Losses at the gene ends were 5 bases for V and 4 bases for J; bases not matched to a gene: 13. Germline V gene lookup returns CDR1 SEHNR and CDR2 FQNEAQ (reference sequence). The CDR3 reads CASSHRGAGDRYNEQFF. The CDR3 nucleotides are TGTGCCAGCAGCCACAGGGGTGCAGGGGACAGGTACAATGAGCAGTTCTTC.

The rearrangement uses TRBV7-2 and TRBJ1-5, with D perhaps TRBD1 (5 bases). CDR3 length: 12 amino acids. Germline V gives CDR1 SGHTA, CDR2 FQGNSA. The V and J ends lost 9 bases and 5 bases respectively, with 11 bases between them. DNA for the CDR3: TGTGCCAGTTCCAGGGAATATCAGCCCCAGCATTTT. Translated: CASSREYQPQHF.

The V call is TRBV9, the J call TRBJ2-1; D possibly corresponds to TRBD2 (5 bases). Per the germline V gene, CDR1 is SGDLS and CDR2 is YYNGEE. Between the trimmed V and J ends, which lost 3 bases and 12 bases, there was a span of 16 bases. CDR3 size: 13 residues. CDR3 bases: TGTGCCAGCAGCGAGATCTTGGAGGTCGGGCAGTTCTTC. It codes for CASSEILEVGQFF.

The chain couples TRBV7-9 to TRBJ2-1; 8 bases are shared with TRBD1. Losses at the gene ends were 0 bases for V and 10 bases for J; bases not matched to a gene: 11. Germline V gene sequence: CDR1 SEHNR, CDR2 FQNEAQ (reference sequence). The CDR3 has 16 residues. Here the CDR3 reads CASSLAQGARAGEQFF. The CDR3 DNA sequence: TGTGCCAGCAGCTTAGCGCAGGGGGCGCGTGCCGGGGAGCAGTTCTTC.

The chain uses TRBV6-6 and TRBJ1-1; the match to TRBD1 covers 7 bases. Per germline, CDR1 MNHNY and CDR2 SVGAGI (reference sequence). The CDR3 loop spans 14 amino acids. V dropped 0 bases and J dropped 5; count of bases not matched to a gene: 3. CDR3 protein: CASSYSAGGTEAFF. The CDR3, as DNA: TGTGCCAGCAGTTACTCGGCAGGGGGGACTGAAGCTTTCTTT.

The chain employs TRBV30 and TRBJ2-7, with TRBD2 identical over 8 bases. CDR1 GTSNPN and CDR2 SVGIG come from the germline V gene (reference sequence). V was pared by 0 bases and J by 3 bases, with 10 bases of the junction left unmatched. This CDR3 is 16 amino acids long. In nucleotides, the CDR3 is TGTGCCTGGAGTGTACTCCCAGGACTAGCCCACTACGAGCAGTACTTC. Its translation is CAWSVLPGLAHYEQYF. Full variable domain (outside the CDR3, taken from reference TRBV30 and TRBJ2-7): SQTIHQWPATLVQPVGSPLSLECTVEGTSNPNLYWYRQAAGRGLQLLFYSVGIGQISSEVPQNLSASRPQDRQFILSSKKLLLSDSGFYLCAWSVLPGLAHYEQYFGPGTRLTVT.

V is TRBV7-9 and J is TRBJ2-7, with TRBD1 as a possible D gene (5 bases). The CDR3 has 14 residues. In germline, CDR1 is SEHNR, CDR2 FQNEAQ (reference sequence). V was cut by 5 bases and J by 1 base, with 12 bases left in between. DNA for the CDR3: TGTGCCAGCAGCCATTTTCCAGGGTCCTACGAGCAGTACTTC. As protein: CASSHFPGSYEQYF.

The chain links TRBV9 to TRBJ1-3, with a weak D call TRBD1 (6 bases). The V gene's germline CDR1 is SGDLS and CDR2 YYNGEE. The CDR3 sequence is 16 residues long. V was shortened by 0 bases and J by 2 bases, with 12 bases between the two germline ends. The DNA for the CDR3 is TGTGCCAGCAGCGTAGGGCTGTGGGGGCCTGGAAACACCATATATTTT. It is translated as CASSVGLWGPGNTIYF.